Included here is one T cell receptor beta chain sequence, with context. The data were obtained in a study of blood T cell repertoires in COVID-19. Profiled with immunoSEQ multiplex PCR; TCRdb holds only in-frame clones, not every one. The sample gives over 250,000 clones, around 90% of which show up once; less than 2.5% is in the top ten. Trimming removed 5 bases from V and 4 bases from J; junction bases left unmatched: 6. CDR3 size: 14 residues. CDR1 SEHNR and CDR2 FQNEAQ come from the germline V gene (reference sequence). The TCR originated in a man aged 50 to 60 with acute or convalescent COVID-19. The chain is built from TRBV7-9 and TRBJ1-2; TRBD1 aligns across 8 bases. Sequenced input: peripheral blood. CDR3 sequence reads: CASSDRDRIYGYTF. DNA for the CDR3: TGTGCCAGCAGCGACCGGGACAGGATCTATGGCTACACCTTC.